These T cell receptor beta chains were read from a single sample in a study of cytomegalovirus exposure and HLA in healthy donors. TCRdb's table, derived via immunoSEQ multiplex PCR, lists solely in-frame clones and lacks some. This sample has 150,000 to 200,000 clones, with about 79% found just once. The sequenced material came from PBMCs. Source of these receptors: a girl aged 2-10 years in good health and CMV-seropositive. The CDR3 runs from the conserved cysteine through the conserved F or W. Fields, in order: D gene, J gene, V gene, clone size, CDR3 DNA, CDR3 protein. D genes are given only for firm matches. Clone size is shown for a subset of rows, as once, few, many or a class of expanded clone.

TRBD1	TRBJ1-3	TRBV6-1	.	TGTGCCATCTCGACAGGGACGGGAAACACCATATATTTT	CAISTGTGNTIYF
.	TRBJ1-2	TRBV2	.	TGTGCCAGTAGCCCGACGGCCGCCTATGGCTACACCTTC	CASSPTAAYGYTF
.	TRBJ2-5	TRBV13	.	TGTGCCAGCAGCTTAGGCCTTGGGGGGGAGACCCAGTACTTC	CASSLGLGGETQYF
.	TRBJ1-5	TRBV11-2	.	TGTGCCAGCAGCTTAGATCGGAGTAGCAATCAGCCCCAGCATTTT	CASSLDRSSNQPQHF
TRBD2	TRBJ2-7	TRBV19	once	TGTGCCAGTAGTCAGACTAGCGGGGGATCCTACGAGCAGTACTTC	CASSQTSGGSYEQYF
.	TRBJ1-2	TRBV2	.	TGTGCCAGCAGACCCTCCCGGGGCTACACCTTC	CASRPSRGYTF
TRBD2	TRBJ2-1	TRBV13	.	TGTGCCAGCAGCTTAGTTAGTCCACTAGCGGGAGGAGGGGAGCAGTTCTTC	CASSLVSPLAGGGEQFF
.	TRBJ1-5	TRBV5-1	.	TGCGCCAGCAGCTTGGGTGCGGGGGGTCGCAATCAGCCCCAGCATTTT	CASSLGAGGRNQPQHF
TRBD2	TRBJ2-1	TRBV5-4	.	TGTGCCAGCAGCTTAACTAGCGCTTCCTACAATGAGCAGTTCTTC	CASSLTSASYNEQFF
.	TRBJ1-2	TRBV6-5	.	TGTGCCAGCGCGGAGTCTGCTAACTATGGCTACACCTTC	CASAESANYGYTF
TRBD1	TRBJ1-2	TRBV7-9	.	TGTGCCAGCAGCCCTCGGACAGGGAATACTAACTATGGCTACACCTTC	CASSPRTGNTNYGYTF
.	TRBJ2-3	TRBV6-5	.	TGTGCCAGCACCCGGGCTAGCGGCACAGATACGCAGTATTTT	CASTRASGTDTQYF
TRBD1	TRBJ1-2	TRBV2	few	TGTGCCAGCAGCGCACCTAGGACAGGGATCTATGGCTACACCTTC	CASSAPRTGIYGYTF
.	TRBJ2-7	TRBV21-1	medium-sized	TGTGCCAGCAGCAAAGCATTTAACAGGGAATACGAGCAGTACTTC	CASSKAFNREYEQYF
TRBD2	TRBJ2-3	TRBV6-4	.	TGTGCCAGCAGTGGCGGGGGGGCCACAGATACGCAGTATTTT	CASSGGGATDTQYF
.	TRBJ2-7	TRBV6-5	once	TGTGCCAGCAGCAGGACTAGCAGGGGGTTTAGGGGACAGTACTTC	CASSRTSRGFRGQYF
.	TRBJ1-1	TRBV19	once	TGTGCCAGTAGTCCCACGACACTGGTTACCACTGAAGCTTTCTTT	CASSPTTLVTTEAFF
.	TRBJ1-2	TRBV5-5	.	TGTGCCAGCAGCCCGTCACATGGCGGGTTCGGGGGCTACACCTTC	CASSPSHGGFGGYTF
.	TRBJ2-1	TRBV10-1	.	TGCGCCAGCAGTGAGGCTCCAGGGGGGGAGCAGTTCTTC	CASSEAPGGEQFF
TRBD2	TRBJ2-3	TRBV4-1	.	TGCGCCAGCAGCCACTACGGGACTAGCGGCACAGATACGCAGTATTTT	CASSHYGTSGTDTQYF
TRBD2	TRBJ2-3	TRBV4-2	.	TGTGCCAGCAGCCAAAGGGTCGGACTAGCGGGGGGGTCCACTAGCACAGATACGCAGTATTTT	CASSQRVGLAGGSTSTDTQYF
.	TRBJ2-1	TRBV30	.	TGTGCCTGGAGTGTACTGCGGGAAACTGAGCAGTTCTTC	CAWSVLRETEQFF
TRBD1	TRBJ1-2	TRBV11-2	.	TGTGCCAGCAGCCCCCGCCAGGGGGCCGCTTACACCTTC	CASSPRQGAAYTF
.	TRBJ2-7	TRBV6-5	.	TGTGCCAGCAGCTACAACTTAGGGGGATCCTACGAGCAGTACTTC	CASSYNLGGSYEQYF
TRBD2	TRBJ2-1	TRBV7-8	.	TGTGCCAGCAGCGCAAGACCGGGACTAGCGGCGAGCTCCTACAATGAGCAGTTCTTC	CASSARPGLAASSYNEQFF
.	TRBJ2-3	TRBV5-1	.	TGCGCCAGCAGCTCCTACACAGATACGCAGTATTTT	CASSSYTDTQYF
.	TRBJ2-1	TRBV19	.	TGTGCCAGTAGTTCCCCGGGACAAGCATACAATGAGCAGTTCTTC	CASSSPGQAYNEQFF
.	TRBJ2-7	TRBV4-2	.	TGTGCCAGCAGCTTACAGGCACCCTCCTACGAGCAGTACTTC	CASSLQAPSYEQYF
TRBD1	TRBJ1-6	TRBV7-2	.	TGTGCCAGCAGCTCCGACAGGGGCCATTCGCCCCTCCACTTT	CASSSDRGHSPLHF
TRBD2	TRBJ2-7	TRBV5-4	once	TGTGCCAGCAGCTTGGTGACGGGGGGGGAGGACGAGCAGTACTTC	CASSLVTGGEDEQYF
.	TRBJ2-7	TRBV5-1	once	TGCGCCAGCAGCCCCTACTCGGGGACTGCCAACTACGAGCAGTACTTC	CASSPYSGTANYEQYF
TRBD2	TRBJ2-1	TRBV9	once	TGTGCCAGCAGCGGAGGGGGACTAGCGGGAGGGGGTGAGCAGTTCTTC	CASSGGGLAGGGEQFF
.	TRBJ1-5	TRBV30	.	TGTGCCTGGAGTCGGGGTAGCAATCAGCCCCAGCATTTT	CAWSRGSNQPQHF
TRBD1	TRBJ2-1	TRBV25-1	.	TGTGCCAGCAGTGCCAACAGGGGGCCTTACAATGAGCAGTTCTTC	CASSANRGPYNEQFF
.	TRBJ1-1	TRBV18	.	TGTGCCAGCTCACCTTTGCGGGCCATGAACACTGAAGCTTTCTTT	CASSPLRAMNTEAFF
TRBD2	TRBJ2-1	TRBV11-3	.	TGTGCCAGCAAATTGCGAACTAGCGCGTACAATGAGCAGTTCTTC	CASKLRTSAYNEQFF
TRBD2	TRBJ2-1	TRBV6-4	.	TGTGCCAGCAGTGAACACCCTCAAGCGGGGAACGACAATGAGCAGTTCTTC	CASSEHPQAGNDNEQFF
TRBD1	TRBJ1-4	TRBV7-6	.	TGTGCCAGCAGCTTAGAGGGACAGTGTGAAAAACTGTTTTTT	CASSLEGQCEKLFF
.	TRBJ1-4	TRBV7-9	.	TGTGCCAGCAGCCCCCCCGGGGGGGAACTGTTTTTT	CASSPPGGELFF
.	TRBJ2-2	TRBV19	once	TGTGCCAGTAGTATTAGCGGATATCCTAGACTGTTCACCGGGGAGCTGTTTTTT	CASSISGYPRLFTGELFF